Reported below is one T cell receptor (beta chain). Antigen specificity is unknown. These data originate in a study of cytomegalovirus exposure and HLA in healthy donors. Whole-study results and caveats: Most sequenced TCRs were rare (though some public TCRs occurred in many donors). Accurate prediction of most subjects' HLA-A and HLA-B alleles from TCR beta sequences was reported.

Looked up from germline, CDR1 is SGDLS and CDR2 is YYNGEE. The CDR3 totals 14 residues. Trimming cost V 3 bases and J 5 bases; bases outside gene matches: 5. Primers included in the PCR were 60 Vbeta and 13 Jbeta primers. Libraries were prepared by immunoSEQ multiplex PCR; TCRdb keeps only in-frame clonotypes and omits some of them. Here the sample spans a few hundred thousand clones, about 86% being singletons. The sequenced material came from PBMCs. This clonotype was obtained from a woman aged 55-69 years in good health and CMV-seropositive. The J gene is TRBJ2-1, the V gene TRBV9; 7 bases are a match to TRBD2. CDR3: CASSGTSENNEQFF. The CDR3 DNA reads TGTGCCAGCAGCGGCACTAGCGAGAACAATGAGCAGTTCTTC.